This T cell receptor beta chain was identified in a study of blood T cell repertoires in COVID-19. Per germline, CDR1 DFQATT and CDR2 SNEGSKA (reference sequence). This CDR3 spans 13 amino acids. V was shortened by 3 bases and J by 5 bases, with 11 bases between the two germline ends. Method: immunoSEQ multiplex PCR; TCRdb's copy keeps in-frame clones and lacks some. The profile shows 310,000 or so clones, about 85% of them singletons. The chain combines TRBV20-1 with TRBJ1-5; D uncertain. This sequence originates from a woman between 25 and 40 years old who had recovered from COVID-19. The sequencing sample was made of PBMCs or T cells enriched from blood (not recorded which). Here the CDR3 reads CSASSPRDQPQHF. CDR3 sequence (DNA): TGCAGTGCTAGTTCTCCTCGGGATCAGCCCCAGCATTTT.